This T cell receptor beta chain was recovered during a study of cytomegalovirus exposure and HLA in healthy donors. General study findings and limits: Relative to equally common others, HLA-associated TCR beta chains showed greater clonal expansion in a later analysis.

Germline V gene sequence: CDR1 SGHTA, CDR2 FQGNSA. Trimming took 2 bases from V and 10 from J, leaving 12 bases between them. The CDR3 is made up of 13 amino acids. With 60 Vbeta and 13 Jbeta primers, the PCR was carried out. TCRdb's copy holds only in-frame clones and misses some; the assay was immunoSEQ multiplex PCR. The table lists approximately 59,000 clones, roughly 80% of them singletons. On this clone: The target antigen is unknown.

The receptor was isolated from a girl aged 5-17 years in good health and CMV-seropositive. The sequenced material came from PBMCs. The rearrangement links TRBV7-2 to TRBJ2-1; weak D call: TRBD1 (5 bases). The chain's CDR3 is CASSLSWGREQFF. The CDR3 DNA reads TGTGCCAGCAGCTTATCATGGGGCCGGGAGCAGTTCTTC.